This T cell receptor (beta chain) was documented in a study of multiple sclerosis patients with progressive multifocal leukoencephalopathy. The germline V gene encodes CDR1 SGHTA and CDR2 FQGNSA. V was pared by 5 bases and J by 4 bases, with 6 bases of the junction left unmatched. The CDR3 runs 15 residues. Here immunoSEQ multiplex PCR was the method, and the copy in TCRdb shows in-frame clones only, minus some. The sample lists over 25,000 clones; less than 90% were seen once. There are a few counts of this clone. Indicated time point: time of PML onset. JC virus DNA in cerebrospinal fluid confirmed the PML diagnosis. At PML onset, T3 blood samples were taken.

Sequences were derived from PBMCs, sampled from a patient treated with natalizumab. The receptor was derived from a human donor with progressive multifocal leukoencephalopathy. The chain uses TRBV7-2 and TRBJ1-5; 9 positions agree with TRBD1. In nucleotides, the CDR3 is TGTGCCAGCAGCACCGGGACAGGGATGAATCAGCCCCAGCATTTT. Translating it yields CASSTGTGMNQPQHF. The entire variable domain, with the rest obtained from reference TRBV7-2 and TRBJ1-5, is as follows: GAGVSQSPSNKVTEKGKDVELRCDPISGHTALYWYRQSLGQGLEFLIYFQGNSAPDKSGLPSDRFSAERTGGSVSTLTIQRTQQEDSAVYLCASSTGTGMNQPQHFGDGTRLSIL.